This is a list of T cell receptor beta chains from one sample in a study of blood T cell repertoires in COVID-19. Method: immunoSEQ multiplex PCR; TCRdb's copy keeps in-frame clones and lacks some. The profile shows a few hundred thousand clones, about 83% of them singletons. The sample consisted of peripheral blood. The receptors originated from a woman aged 40 to 49 who had recovered from COVID-19. CDR3s include the opening cysteine and the closing phenylalanine or tryptophan. Fields, in order: D gene, V gene, clone size, J gene, CDR3 protein, CDR3 DNA. A D gene is named only where the DNA matches it firmly. Clone size is stated in some rows and not others, as once, few, many or a class when expanded.

d_call: -
v_call: TRBV29-1
clone_size: once
j_call: TRBJ1-2
cdr3_aa: CSVDTRDTNYGYTF
cdr3_nt: TGCAGCGTTGATACCCGGGATACTAACTATGGCTACACCTTC

d_call: -
v_call: TRBV6-5
clone_size: -
j_call: TRBJ2-7
cdr3_aa: CASRESTGRLYF
cdr3_nt: TGTGCCAGCAGAGAGTCGACAGGGAGGCTGTACTTC

d_call: TRBD1
v_call: TRBV28
clone_size: -
j_call: TRBJ1-6
cdr3_aa: CASNTQGALNSYNSPLHF
cdr3_nt: TGTGCCAGCAATACACAGGGGGCTTTAAACTCCTATAATTCACCCCTCCACTTT

d_call: -
v_call: TRBV19
clone_size: -
j_call: TRBJ1-1
cdr3_aa: CASSTLLNTEAFF
cdr3_nt: TGTGCCAGTAGTACCCTCTTAAACACTGAAGCTTTCTTT

d_call: TRBD2
v_call: TRBV20-1
clone_size: many
j_call: TRBJ2-1
cdr3_aa: CSASKRGKYNEQFF
cdr3_nt: TGCAGTGCTAGTAAGCGGGGGAAGTACAATGAGCAGTTCTTC

d_call: -
v_call: TRBV6-6
clone_size: once
j_call: TRBJ2-1
cdr3_aa: CASSPAANEQFF
cdr3_nt: TGTGCCAGCAGTCCGGCGGCCAATGAGCAGTTCTTC

d_call: -
v_call: TRBV30
clone_size: once
j_call: TRBJ2-3
cdr3_aa: CAWSAPGGGSGYF
cdr3_nt: TGTGCCTGGAGTGCCCCGGGGGGCGGAAGTGGGTATTTT

d_call: -
v_call: TRBV5-6
clone_size: -
j_call: TRBJ2-3
cdr3_aa: CASSLFQTDTQYF
cdr3_nt: TGTGCCAGCAGCTTGTTCCAAACAGATACGCAGTATTTT

d_call: -
v_call: TRBV6-5
clone_size: -
j_call: TRBJ2-5
cdr3_aa: CASSYSIIQQETQYF
cdr3_nt: TGTGCCAGCAGTTACTCGATTATCCAGCAAGAGACCCAGTACTTC

d_call: -
v_call: TRBV5-5
clone_size: -
j_call: TRBJ2-5
cdr3_aa: CASQGMDQETQYF
cdr3_nt: TGTGCCAGCCAGGGTATGGACCAAGAGACCCAGTACTTC

d_call: TRBD1
v_call: TRBV28
clone_size: -
j_call: TRBJ1-2
cdr3_aa: CASSLGQGYGYTF
cdr3_nt: TGTGCCAGCAGTTTAGGACAGGGCTATGGCTACACCTTC

d_call: TRBD1
v_call: TRBV7-6
clone_size: -
j_call: TRBJ2-5
cdr3_aa: CASSLRAGQGAGETQYF
cdr3_nt: TGTGCCAGCAGCTTGAGGGCGGGACAGGGGGCTGGGGAGACCCAGTACTTC

d_call: -
v_call: TRBV7-2
clone_size: once
j_call: TRBJ1-2
cdr3_aa: CASSPYRNAGYTF
cdr3_nt: TGTGCCAGCAGCCCCTACAGGAACGCGGGCTACACCTTC

d_call: -
v_call: TRBV5-5
clone_size: -
j_call: TRBJ1-2
cdr3_aa: CASSLDQGSYGYTF
cdr3_nt: TGTGCCAGCAGCTTGGACCAGGGGAGCTATGGCTACACCTTC

d_call: -
v_call: TRBV28
clone_size: -
j_call: TRBJ2-1
cdr3_aa: CASSGLFLEQFF
cdr3_nt: TGTGCCAGCAGTGGGCTATTTCTTGAGCAGTTCTTC

d_call: -
v_call: TRBV10-3
clone_size: -
j_call: TRBJ1-4
cdr3_aa: CAASDSLTGEKLFF
cdr3_nt: TGTGCCGCATCCGACAGTCTAACCGGGGAAAAACTGTTTTTT

d_call: TRBD1
v_call: TRBV5-4
clone_size: -
j_call: TRBJ1-3
cdr3_aa: CASSSGIGGISGNTIYF
cdr3_nt: TGTGCCAGCAGCTCCGGTATAGGGGGCATCTCTGGAAACACCATATATTTT

d_call: TRBD1
v_call: TRBV9
clone_size: -
j_call: TRBJ2-2
cdr3_aa: CASSATPGQGRTGELFF
cdr3_nt: TGTGCCAGCAGTGCCACACCGGGACAGGGGCGCACCGGGGAGCTGTTTTTT

d_call: -
v_call: TRBV5-4
clone_size: -
j_call: TRBJ2-7
cdr3_aa: CASSSKATGNEQYF
cdr3_nt: TGTGCCAGCAGCTCGAAAGCGACAGGAAACGAGCAGTACTTC

d_call: TRBD1
v_call: TRBV18
clone_size: -
j_call: TRBJ2-3
cdr3_aa: CASSYRTGWGPDTQYF
cdr3_nt: TGTGCCAGCTCATATAGGACAGGGTGGGGCCCAGATACGCAGTATTTT

d_call: TRBD1
v_call: TRBV28
clone_size: -
j_call: TRBJ1-4
cdr3_aa: CASSLGQNEKLFF
cdr3_nt: TGTGCCAGCAGTTTGGGACAGAATGAAAAACTGTTTTTT

d_call: -
v_call: TRBV30
clone_size: -
j_call: TRBJ2-4
cdr3_aa: CAWNGNSQNIQYF
cdr3_nt: TGTGCCTGGAACGGGAATTCCCAAAACATTCAGTACTTC

d_call: -
v_call: TRBV6-1
clone_size: -
j_call: TRBJ1-6
cdr3_aa: CASSEATGPSYNSPLHF
cdr3_nt: TGTGCCAGCAGTGAAGCCACAGGTCCCTCCTATAATTCACCCCTCCACTTT

d_call: -
v_call: TRBV29-1
clone_size: few
j_call: TRBJ1-6
cdr3_aa: CSAMTGSNSPLHF
cdr3_nt: TGCAGCGCAATGACAGGATCCAATTCACCCCTCCACTTT

d_call: -
v_call: TRBV4-1
clone_size: -
j_call: TRBJ2-3
cdr3_aa: CASSQDLYTQYF
cdr3_nt: TGCGCCAGCAGCCAAGACTTATATACGCAGTATTTT

d_call: -
v_call: TRBV10-2
clone_size: once
j_call: TRBJ2-1
cdr3_aa: CASRRTGSNEQFF
cdr3_nt: TGCGCCAGCAGAAGAACAGGGAGCAATGAGCAGTTCTTC

d_call: -
v_call: TRBV11-3
clone_size: -
j_call: TRBJ1-1
cdr3_aa: CASIGVTEAFF
cdr3_nt: TGTGCCAGCATCGGAGTGACTGAAGCTTTCTTT

d_call: -
v_call: TRBV28
clone_size: -
j_call: TRBJ2-7
cdr3_aa: CASRQGGYEQYF
cdr3_nt: TGTGCCAGCAGACAGGGTGGTTACGAGCAGTACTTC

d_call: TRBD1
v_call: TRBV5-4
clone_size: -
j_call: TRBJ2-5
cdr3_aa: CASSFQGAGETQYF
cdr3_nt: TGTGCCAGCAGCTTTCAGGGGGCCGGAGAGACCCAGTACTTC

d_call: TRBD1
v_call: TRBV9
clone_size: -
j_call: TRBJ2-4
cdr3_aa: CASSVPRDRVRPAKNIQYF
cdr3_nt: TGTGCCAGCAGCGTCCCCCGGGACAGGGTTCGACCAGCCAAAAACATTCAGTACTTC

d_call: TRBD1
v_call: TRBV6-5
clone_size: -
j_call: TRBJ1-4
cdr3_aa: CASSYSSTGFNEKLFF
cdr3_nt: TGTGCCAGCAGTTACTCCTCGACAGGGTTCAATGAAAAACTGTTTTTT